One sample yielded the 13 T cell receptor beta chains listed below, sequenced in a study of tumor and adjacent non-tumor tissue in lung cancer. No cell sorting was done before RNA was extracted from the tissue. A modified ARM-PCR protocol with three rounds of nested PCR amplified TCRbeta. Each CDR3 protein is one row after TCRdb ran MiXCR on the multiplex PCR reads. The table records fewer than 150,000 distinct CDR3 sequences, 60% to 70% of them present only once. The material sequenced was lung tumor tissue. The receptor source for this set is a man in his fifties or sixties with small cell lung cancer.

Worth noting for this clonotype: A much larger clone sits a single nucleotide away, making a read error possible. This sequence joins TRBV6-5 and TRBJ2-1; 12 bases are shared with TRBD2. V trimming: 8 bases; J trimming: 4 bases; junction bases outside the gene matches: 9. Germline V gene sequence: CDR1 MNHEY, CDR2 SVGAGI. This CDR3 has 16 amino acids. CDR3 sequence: CASAKRGTSGYNEQFF. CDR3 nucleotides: TGTGCCAGCGCTAAGAGAGGGACTAGCGGGTACAATGAGCAGTTCTTC.

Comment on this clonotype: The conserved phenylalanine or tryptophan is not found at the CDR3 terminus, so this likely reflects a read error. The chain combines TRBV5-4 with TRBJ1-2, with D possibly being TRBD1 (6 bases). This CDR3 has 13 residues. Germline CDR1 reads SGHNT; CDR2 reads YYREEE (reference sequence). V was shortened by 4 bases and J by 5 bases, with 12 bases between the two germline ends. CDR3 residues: CASSPGHKYGYTS. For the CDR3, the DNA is TGTGCCAGCAGCCCGGGACACAAATATGGCTACACCTCC.

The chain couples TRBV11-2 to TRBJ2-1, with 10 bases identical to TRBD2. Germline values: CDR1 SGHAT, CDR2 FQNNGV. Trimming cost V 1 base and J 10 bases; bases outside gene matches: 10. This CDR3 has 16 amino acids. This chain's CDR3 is CASSLGLAGAYTEQFF. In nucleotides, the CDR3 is TGTGCCAGCAGCTTAGGACTAGCGGGCGCCTACACAGAGCAGTTCTTC.

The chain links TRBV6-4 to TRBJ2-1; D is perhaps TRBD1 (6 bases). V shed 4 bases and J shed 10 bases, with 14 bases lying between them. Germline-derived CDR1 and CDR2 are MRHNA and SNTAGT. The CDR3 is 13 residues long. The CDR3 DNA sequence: TGTGCCAGCAGTGGAACAGGGTTAGGCGAGCAGTTCTTC. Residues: CASSGTGLGEQFF.

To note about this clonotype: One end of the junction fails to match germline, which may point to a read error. CDR3 nucleotide sequence: TGCGCTAGCAGCCCCACAAGGAACAATCAGCCCCAGCATTTT. It specifies CASSPTRNNQPQHF. The chain employs TRBV4-1 and TRBJ1-5, with no clear D. Germline lookup yields CDR1 MGHRA and CDR2 YSYEKL. The CDR3 has 14 residues.

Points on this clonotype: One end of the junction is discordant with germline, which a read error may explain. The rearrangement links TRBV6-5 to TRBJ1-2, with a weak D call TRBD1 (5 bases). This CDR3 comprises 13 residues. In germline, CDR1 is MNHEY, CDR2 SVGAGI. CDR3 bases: TGTTCCAGCAGTTACTCATGGGGCTCCGGCTACACCTTC. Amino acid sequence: CSSSYSWGSGYTF.

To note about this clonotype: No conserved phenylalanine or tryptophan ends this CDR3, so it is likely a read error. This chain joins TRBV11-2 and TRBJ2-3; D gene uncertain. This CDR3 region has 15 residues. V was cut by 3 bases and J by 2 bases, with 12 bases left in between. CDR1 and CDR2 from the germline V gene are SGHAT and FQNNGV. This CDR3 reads CASSFNIGDTDTQYL. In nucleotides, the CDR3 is TGTGCCAGCAGCTTCAACATCGGCGACACAGATACGCAGTATCTT.

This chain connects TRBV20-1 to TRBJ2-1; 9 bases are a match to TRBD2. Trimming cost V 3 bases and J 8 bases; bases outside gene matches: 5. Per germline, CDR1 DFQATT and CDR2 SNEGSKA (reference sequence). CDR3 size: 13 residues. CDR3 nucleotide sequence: TGCAGTGCTAGGGGGGCGGGAGGGGATGAGCAGTTCTTC. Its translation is CSARGAGGDEQFF.

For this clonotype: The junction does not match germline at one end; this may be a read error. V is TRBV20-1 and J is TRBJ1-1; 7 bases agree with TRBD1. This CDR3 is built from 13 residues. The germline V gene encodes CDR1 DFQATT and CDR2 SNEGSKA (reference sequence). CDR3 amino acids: CSATRGMNTKAFF. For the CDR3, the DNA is TGCAGTGCTACCAGGGGGATGAACACTAAAGCTTTCTTT.

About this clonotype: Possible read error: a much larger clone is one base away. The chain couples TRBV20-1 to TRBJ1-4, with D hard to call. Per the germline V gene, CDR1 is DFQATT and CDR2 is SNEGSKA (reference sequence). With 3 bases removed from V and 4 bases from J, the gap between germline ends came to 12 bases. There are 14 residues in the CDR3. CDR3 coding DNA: TGCAGTGCTAGGGCATCCGAGGTTAATGAAAAACTGTTTTTT. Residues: CSARASEVNEKLFF.

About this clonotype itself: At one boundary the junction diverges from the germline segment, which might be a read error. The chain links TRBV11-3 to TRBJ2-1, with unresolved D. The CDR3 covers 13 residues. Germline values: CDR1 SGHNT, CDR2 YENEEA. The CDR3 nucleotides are TGTGCAAGCAGCTTCTACATGGGGAATGAGCAGTTCTTC. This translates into CASSFYMGNEQFF.

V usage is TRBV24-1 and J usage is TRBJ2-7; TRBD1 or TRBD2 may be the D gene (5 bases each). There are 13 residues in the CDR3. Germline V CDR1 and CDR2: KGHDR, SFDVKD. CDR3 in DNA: TGTGTCACCAGTGTGCAGGGAGCGAACGAGCAGTACGTC. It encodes CVTSVQGANEQYV.

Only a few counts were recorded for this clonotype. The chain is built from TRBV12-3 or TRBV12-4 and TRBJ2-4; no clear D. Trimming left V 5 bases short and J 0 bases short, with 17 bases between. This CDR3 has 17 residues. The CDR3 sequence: CASSHTQLTLAKNIQYF. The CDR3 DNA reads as TGTGCCAGCAGTCACACCCAATTGACTTTAGCCAAAAACATTCAGTACTTC.